The next 17 T cell receptor beta chains were all read from a single sample in a study of cytomegalovirus exposure and HLA in healthy donors. The PCR made use of 60 Vbeta and 13 Jbeta primers. Here immunoSEQ multiplex PCR was the method, and the copy in TCRdb shows in-frame clones only, minus some. This table holds roughly 100,000 clones, over 60% found once. Sequencing used PBMCs. The receptors shown here come from a male donor in good health and CMV-seropositive.

About this clone: Relative to the germline gene, one junction end is altered; a read error may explain this. This sequence joins TRBV5-1 and TRBJ2-3; TRBD2 aligns across 13 bases. This CDR3 has 16 residues. Germline CDR1 is SGHRS and CDR2 is YFSETQ. Here the CDR3 reads CASSLRTSGGADAQYF. The CDR3 DNA sequence: TGCGCCAGCAGCTTGAGAACTAGCGGGGGGGCAGATGCGCAGTATTTT.

The chain is built from TRBV6-1 and TRBJ1-1; D may be TRBD1 (6 bases). Trimming took 3 bases from V and 0 from J, leaving 8 bases between them. CDR1 MNHNS and CDR2 SASEGT come from the germline V gene. CDR3 length equals 14 residues. The CDR3 bases are TGTGCCAGCAGTGAGGCAGGGGTGAACACTGAAGCTTTCTTT. Translated: CASSEAGVNTEAFF.

V is TRBV27 and J is TRBJ1-1; the D gene is possibly TRBD1 (5 bases). The CDR3 is 17 amino acids. Per the germline V gene, CDR1 is MNHEY and CDR2 is SMNVEV (reference sequence). The germline V and J ends were trimmed by 2 bases and 5 bases, with 21 bases remaining between them. As DNA, the CDR3 is TGTGCCAGCAGTTTAGGGCCGGTGGGCCAGGGATGGACTGAAGCTTTCTTT. It codes for CASSLGPVGQGWTEAFF.

V usage is TRBV5-6 and J usage is TRBJ1-2; D call uncertain. This CDR3 spans 13 amino acids. Trimming took 4 bases from V and 3 from J, leaving 10 bases between them. Germline CDR1 reads SGHDT; CDR2 reads YYEEEE. The CDR3, as DNA: TGTGCCAGCAGCCCTGGGCGGGACTATGGCTACACCTTC. It translates to CASSPGRDYGYTF.

The V and J genes are TRBV7-9 and TRBJ1-1, with D tentatively TRBD1 (6 bases). Looked up from germline, CDR1 is SEHNR and CDR2 is FQNEAQ (reference sequence). Trimming cost V 4 bases and J 5 bases, with 17 bases left between them. CDR3 length: 15 residues. CDR3 in amino acids: CASSWGGAQGTEAFF. The CDR3, as DNA: TGTGCCAGCAGCTGGGGGGGCGCTCAAGGGACTGAAGCTTTCTTT.

The J gene is TRBJ1-2, the V gene TRBV9; D unresolved. The CDR3 runs to 12 residues. The V gene lost 3 bases and the J gene lost 4 bases, with 7 bases spanning the gap. In germline, CDR1 is SGDLS, CDR2 YYNGEE. CDR3 region: CASSGAFYGYTF. The CDR3 DNA reads TGTGCCAGCAGCGGGGCATTCTATGGCTACACCTTC.

The genes are TRBV4-3 and TRBJ2-7; 11 positions match TRBD2. V shed 1 base and J 3 bases; nucleotides not matched to a gene: 2. CDR1 and CDR2 (germline): LGHNA, YSLEER. The length of the CDR3 is 15 residues. CDR3 nucleotide sequence: TGCGCCAGCAGCCAAGTCCTAGCGGGGGGCTACGAGCAGTACTTC. Translated: CASSQVLAGGYEQYF.

V gene TRBV10-2 combines with J gene TRBJ2-1; 9 bases map to TRBD1. The CDR3 has 13 amino acids. CDR1 and CDR2 from the germline V gene are WSHSY and SAAADI. The trim removed 7 bases at V and 10 bases at J, leaving 8 bases unmatched. CDR3 amino acids: CASNGDRVDEQFF. In DNA, the CDR3 is TGCGCCAGCAATGGGGACAGGGTGGACGAGCAGTTCTTC.

The chain recombines TRBV19 with TRBJ1-1, with D tentatively TRBD1 (6 bases). Germline V lookup: CDR1 LNHDA, CDR2 SQIVND (reference sequence). The CDR3 consists of 14 residues. Trimming left V 9 bases short and J 0 bases short, with 14 bases between. CDR3 nucleotides: TGTGCCAGCCGCCAGACAGGAATGAACACTGAAGCTTTCTTT. It specifies CASRQTGMNTEAFF.

The rearrangement links TRBV7-2 to TRBJ1-6; D may be TRBD1 (5 bases). From germline, CDR1 is SGHTA and CDR2 FQGNSA. The CDR3 consists of 14 residues. Trimming left V 4 bases short and J 7 bases short, with 11 bases between. CDR3 amino acids: CASSYGGGNSPLHF. Here the CDR3 DNA reads TGTGCCAGCAGCTACGGGGGGGGAAATTCACCCCTCCACTTT.

The J gene is TRBJ2-2, the V gene TRBV4-3; tentatively, D is TRBD2 (5 bases). The CDR3 loop spans 13 amino acids. The germline gives CDR1 LGHNA, CDR2 YSLEER. Trimming shortened V by 0 bases and J by 7 bases, and 6 bases separated the two germline ends. The CDR3 coding sequence is TGCGCCAGCAGCCAAGAACGGGACGGGGAGCTGTTTTTT. Translating it yields CASSQERDGELFF.

In this sample, this clone turned up a few times. The V call is TRBV9, the J call TRBJ1-2; TRBD1 matches 10 bases. The CDR3 runs 14 residues. Unmatched junction bases numbered 5, after V lost 3 bases and J lost 6 bases. Germline values: CDR1 SGDLS, CDR2 YYNGEE. The CDR3 DNA is TGTGCCAGCAGCGCAACCGGACAGGGGGATGGCTACACCTTC. Translation: CASSATGQGDGYTF.

This rearrangement joins TRBV5-8 to TRBJ1-1; 9 bases agree with TRBD1. CDR3 length: 15 amino acids. V shed 4 bases and J 5 bases; nucleotides not matched to a gene: 9. Germline values: CDR1 SGHTS, CDR2 YDEGEE. The CDR3 protein is CASSAYRGLRTEAFF. The CDR3 DNA is TGTGCCAGCAGCGCCTACAGGGGGCTTAGAACTGAAGCTTTCTTT. Together with reference TRBV5-8 and TRBJ1-1, the CDR3 gives the full variable domain: EAGVTQSPTHLIKTRGQQATLRCSPISGHTSVYWYQQALGLGLQFLLWYDEGEERNRGNFPPRFSGRQFPNYSSELNVNALELEDSALYLCASSAYRGLRTEAFFGQGTRLTVV.

The sample holds a few counts of this clone. This sequence joins TRBV7-6 and TRBJ2-7; D not resolved. The CDR3 runs 14 residues. The V end was cut by 1 base, the J end by 6 bases, with 13 bases between. Germline assignment: CDR1 SGHVS and CDR2 FNYEAQ. Here the CDR3 reads CASSLGGRTFEQYF. CDR3 sequence (DNA): TGTGCCAGCAGCTTAGGAGGAAGAACGTTCGAGCAGTACTTC.

This clone came up once. The rearrangement links TRBV25-1 to TRBJ1-5; a weak D match, TRBD1 (6 bases). This CDR3 is 13 amino acids long. V was shortened by 6 bases and J by 8 bases, with 14 bases between the two germline ends. The germline V gene has CDR1 MGHDK and CDR2 SYGVNS. The DNA of the CDR3 is TGTGCCAGCAGCTACAGGGCCGGGGAGCCCCAGCATTTT. This codes for CASSYRAGEPQHF.

V and J are TRBV9 and TRBJ2-7; 9 bases agree with TRBD2. This CDR3 is 17 amino acids long. Looked up from germline, CDR1 is SGDLS and CDR2 is YYNGEE. Trimming cost V 0 bases and J 4 bases; bases outside gene matches: 11. The CDR3 region is CASSVGAASGDSYEQYF. CDR3 coding DNA: TGTGCCAGCAGCGTAGGAGCGGCTAGCGGGGATTCTTACGAGCAGTACTTC.

A few counts support this clone. The chain uses TRBV30 and TRBJ1-2, with 10 bases identical to TRBD1. This CDR3 comprises 14 residues. V lost 6 bases to trimming and J lost 10 bases; unmatched junction nucleotides: 14. Per germline, CDR1 GTSNPN and CDR2 SVGIG (reference sequence). CDR3 bases: TGTGCCTGCCTTCTCCCGGGACAGGGGAGGGACTACACCTTC. Translation gives CACLLPGQGRDYTF. The full variable domain, with the rest looked up from reference TRBV30 and TRBJ1-2, is SQTIHQWPATLVQPVGSPLSLECTVEGTSNPNLYWYRQAAGRGLQLLFYSVGIGQISSEVPQNLSASRPQDRQFILSSKKLLLSDSGFYLCACLLPGQGRDYTFGSGTRLTVV.